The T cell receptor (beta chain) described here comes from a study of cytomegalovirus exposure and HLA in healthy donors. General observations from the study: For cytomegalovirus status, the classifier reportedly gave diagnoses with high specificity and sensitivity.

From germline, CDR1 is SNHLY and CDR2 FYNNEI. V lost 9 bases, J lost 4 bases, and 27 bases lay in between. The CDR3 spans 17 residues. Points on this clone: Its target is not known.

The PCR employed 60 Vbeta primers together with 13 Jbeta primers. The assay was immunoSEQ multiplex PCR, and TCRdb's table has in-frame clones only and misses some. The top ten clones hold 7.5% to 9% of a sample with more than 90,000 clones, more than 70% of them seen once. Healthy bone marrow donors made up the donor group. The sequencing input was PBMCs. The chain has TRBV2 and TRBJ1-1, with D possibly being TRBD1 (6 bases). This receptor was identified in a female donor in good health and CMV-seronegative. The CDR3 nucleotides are TGTGCCAGGGGATCAGAACATAGGGGGAGTAAAGGCACTGAAGCTTTCTTT. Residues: CARGSEHRGSKGTEAFF.